The clone carrying this T cell receptor beta chain was observed a single time. This entry is derived from a study of T-cell reconstitution after alpha-beta-depleted transplantation in children. Unique molecular identifiers were incorporated when the TCRbeta library was constructed. TCRdb re-derived calls from the PCR reads in MiXCR, one entry per CDR3 protein. This sample has 100,000 to 120,000 distinct CDR3 sequences, with 10% found just once. The CDR3 totals 17 residues. V lost 5 bases and J 3 bases, leaving 22 bases between the germline ends. This sequence joins TRBV12-3 or TRBV12-4 and TRBJ1-1; tentative D call: TRBD1 (6 bases). The input for sequencing was PBMCs from the stem cell graft donor, taken from the stem cell graft. This sequence originates from a human donor who donated a stem cell graft to a child with acute lymphoblastic leukemia. This chain's CDR3 is CASSPRGGASRDTEAFF. DNA of the CDR3: TGTGCCAGCAGTCCCCGGGGGGGGGCTTCTAGGGACACTGAAGCTTTCTTT.